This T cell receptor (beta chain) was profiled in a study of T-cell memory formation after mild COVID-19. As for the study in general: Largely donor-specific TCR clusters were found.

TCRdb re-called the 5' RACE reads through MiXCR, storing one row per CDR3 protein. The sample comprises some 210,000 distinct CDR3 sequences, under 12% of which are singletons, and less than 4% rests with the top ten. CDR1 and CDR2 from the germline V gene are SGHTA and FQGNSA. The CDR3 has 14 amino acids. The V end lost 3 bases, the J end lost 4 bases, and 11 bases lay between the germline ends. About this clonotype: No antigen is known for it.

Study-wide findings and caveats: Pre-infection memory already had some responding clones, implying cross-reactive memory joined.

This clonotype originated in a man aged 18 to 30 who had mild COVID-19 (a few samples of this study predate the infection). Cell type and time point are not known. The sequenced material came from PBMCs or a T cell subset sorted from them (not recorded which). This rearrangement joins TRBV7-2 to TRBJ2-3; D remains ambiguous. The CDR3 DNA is TGTGCCAGCAGCTTCATGGGGATCCCAGATACGCAGTATTTT. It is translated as CASSFMGIPDTQYF.